This TCR beta chain was identified in a study of T cell responses to AZD1222 COVID-19 vaccine. Whole-study context: Pooling covered second doses at about 4 or about 12 weeks. Points from the study as a whole: Recipients of AZD1222 seropositive at baseline numbered only 5 or 6. No repertoire was sampled before or during the peak T cell response, only after it.

The method was immunoSEQ multiplex PCR; TCRdb's version includes in-frame clones alone and lacks a portion of them. In the table there are 95,000 to 150,000 clones, about 87% of which are singletons. In regard to this clone: Its antigen remains unidentified.

Looked up from germline, CDR1 is SGHNT and CDR2 is YYREEE (reference sequence). The V and J ends lost 2 bases and 9 bases, in that order; junction bases with no gene match: 10. The CDR3 spans 15 residues. Sample: peripheral blood, taken on day 0 of AZD1222 vaccination. This sequence joins TRBV5-4 and TRBJ2-1; 8 positions match TRBD2. The sequence came from an adult in good health. The CDR3 DNA reads as TGTGCCAGCAGCTTCGGGGTAGCGGGGCCTACTGAGCAGTTCTTC. Its translation is CASSFGVAGPTEQFF.